The TCR beta chain described here comes from a study of CD8+CD57+ T cells in acquired aplastic anemia. According to the study, genomic DNA was the template for TCR beta VDJ and CDR3 profiling. TCRdb called the reads again in MiXCR, with one record for every CDR3 protein. The sample consists of 350,000 to 450,000 distinct CDR3 sequences, about two thirds of them appearing once. CDR1 is SEHNR and CDR2 is FQNEAQ in the germline V gene (reference sequence). CDR3 length: 15 amino acids. For this clonotype: The germline gene is not matched at one end of the junction; a read error may be the cause.

The chain couples TRBV7-9 to TRBJ2-5; TRBD1 might be the D (6 bases). This clonotype was obtained from a human donor in good health, serving as a control. Sequencing used sorted CD4+, CD8+, or CD8+CD57+ T cells (not recorded which) from PBMCs. The CDR3 loop reads CASSAVRGLGETKYF. The CDR3 DNA reads as TGTGCCAGCAGCGCGGTAAGGGGGTTGGGGGAGACCAAGTACTTC.